This T cell receptor beta chain emerged from a study of blood T cell repertoires in COVID-19. Overall study: Some COVID-19 samples were acute and others convalescent; all came from the United States, Italy and Spain. T cells, B-cell-depleted T cells, or PBMCs supplied cDNA or gDNA.

In the original processing: Reference gene primer amplification in the assay estimated nucleated cell counts. TCRdb keeps only in-frame clones here, not all; method: immunoSEQ multiplex PCR. D and trimming were read from the DNA, whereas the V and J calls and clone size are those reported in that table. The sample contains 180,000 or so clones, approximately 85% of which appear only once. V lost 3 bases, J lost 5 bases, and 19 bases lay in between. Germline V gives CDR1 DFQATT, CDR2 SNEGSKA (reference sequence). The CDR3 is 16 amino acids. The sequenced sample consisted of peripheral blood. This chain joins TRBV20-1 and TRBJ1-4; no clear D. The TCR originated in a human donor with active or convalescent COVID-19. The donor label of this sample is uncertain. The DNA for the CDR3 is TGCAGTGCTAGTCTTTTGGAGACCTTCAAAAATGAAAAACTGTTTTTT. Its protein product is CSASLLETFKNEKLFF.